Below, 15 T cell receptor beta chains from the same sample are listed, as sequenced in a study of cytomegalovirus exposure and HLA in healthy donors. Assay used: immunoSEQ multiplex PCR; TCRdb lists only in-frame clones, some missing. The data hold 200,000 to 250,000 clones, with around 78% observed a single time. Sequencing used PBMCs. The receptors originated from a woman under 30 in good health and CMV-seronegative.

The V and J genes are TRBV9 and TRBJ1-2, with TRBD1 as a possible D gene (5 bases). CDR3 length: 18 amino acids. CDR1 is SGDLS and CDR2 is YYNGEE in the germline V gene. Trimming left V 3 bases short and J 0 bases short, with 21 bases between. CDR3 amino acids: CASSARGADYPTNYGYTF. The CDR3 region has the DNA TGTGCCAGCAGCGCGCGAGGGGCAGACTACCCTACTAACTATGGCTACACCTTC.

This clone is a singleton in its sample. J is TRBJ2-1 and V is TRBV5-1, with 8 bases identical to TRBD1. CDR1 and CDR2 from the germline V gene are SGHRS and YFSETQ. The CDR3 has 16 amino acids. V shed 5 bases, J shed 6 bases, and the junction held 13 bases outside the gene matches. This CDR3 reads CASSPAGGAKGNEQFF. The CDR3 DNA sequence: TGCGCCAGCAGTCCCGCAGGGGGCGCAAAAGGCAATGAGCAGTTCTTC.

The chain employs TRBV7-3 and TRBJ1-1; D gene uncertain. Germline V lookup: CDR1 SGHTA, CDR2 FQGTGA. The CDR3 contains 13 residues. Trimming pared 4 bases from V and 3 bases from J, leaving 9 bases between. In DNA, the CDR3 is TGTGCCAGCAGCTCTGGCGGGGACACTGAAGCTTTCTTT. Protein: CASSSGGDTEAFF.

The V gene is TRBV7-9, the J gene TRBJ2-1; 8 nucleotides align to TRBD1. CDR3 size: 15 residues. CDR1 is SEHNR and CDR2 is FQNEAQ in the germline V gene (reference sequence). V dropped 1 base and J dropped 7; count of bases not matched to a gene: 6. CDR3 in DNA: TGTGCCAGCAGCTTAGGACAGGGGAGGACGAATGAGCAGTTCTTC. Protein: CASSLGQGRTNEQFF.

The chain uses TRBV29-1 and TRBJ1-1; D call uncertain. V was trimmed by 1 base and J by 8 bases, leaving 8 bases between them. CDR1 and CDR2 (germline): SQVTM, ANQGSEA. CDR3 length: 11 amino acids. CDR3 loop: CSVEGNPEAFF. The CDR3 DNA reads TGCAGCGTTGAAGGTAATCCCGAAGCTTTCTTT.

The V call is TRBV6-5, the J call TRBJ1-4, with D perhaps TRBD1 (6 bases). The CDR3 loop spans 14 amino acids. Germline loops: CDR1 MNHEY, CDR2 SVGAGI. Trimming pared 5 bases from V and 8 bases from J, leaving 15 bases between. The CDR3 DNA is TGTGCCAGCAGTCCCCCGGGGGCAGGGGAAAAACTGTTTTTT. The encoded protein is CASSPPGAGEKLFF.

The V and J genes are TRBV5-1 and TRBJ1-5; D remains ambiguous. V shed 0 bases and J shed 6 bases, with 4 bases lying between them. The CDR3 has 12 residues. Looked up from germline, CDR1 is SGHRS and CDR2 is YFSETQ. The CDR3 nucleotides are TGCGCCAGCAGCTTGGTAGGTCAGCCCCAGCATTTT. This encodes CASSLVGQPQHF.

The J gene is TRBJ1-1, the V gene TRBV6-1, with D perhaps matching TRBD1 (6 bases). The V end was cut by 7 bases, the J end by 0 bases, with 15 bases between. Per germline, CDR1 MNHNS and CDR2 SASEGT. CDR3 length: 15 amino acids. For the CDR3, the DNA is TGTGCCAGCACATGGACAGAAATCTTGAACACTGAAGCTTTCTTT. It is translated as CASTWTEILNTEAFF.

The gene calls are TRBV7-9 and TRBJ1-5, with D possibly matching TRBD1 (6 bases). Trimming left V 3 bases short and J 1 base short, with 10 bases between. CDR1 and CDR2 (germline): SEHNR, FQNEAQ (reference sequence). The CDR3 length is 15 residues. The CDR3 protein is CASSLVGASNQPQHF. CDR3 DNA sequence: TGTGCCAGCAGCTTGGTGGGGGCCAGCAATCAGCCCCAGCATTTT.

J is TRBJ2-5 and V is TRBV5-1, with 9 positions matching TRBD2. The junction had 6 bases not matched to a gene; V was cut back by 5 bases and J by 1 base. Germline V gives CDR1 SGHRS, CDR2 YFSETQ. The length of the CDR3 is 15 residues. Written as DNA, the CDR3 is TGCGCCAGCAGTAGGGCGGGAGGGACCCAAGAGACCCAGTACTTC. It specifies CASSRAGGTQETQYF.

V gene TRBV27 combines with J gene TRBJ2-3, with 11 bases that match TRBD2. The CDR3 is 17 amino acids. With 4 bases clipped from V and 2 bases from J, the junction kept 8 bases outside the gene matches. CDR1 is MNHEY, CDR2 SMNVEV, per germline (reference sequence). The CDR3 loop reads CASSSLAGGFYTDTQYF. In DNA, the CDR3 is TGTGCCAGCAGTTCCCTAGCGGGAGGTTTCTACACAGATACGCAGTATTTT.

This chain joins TRBV5-4 and TRBJ2-2, with D unclear. V dropped 0 bases and J dropped 1 base, with 7 bases sitting between them. In germline, CDR1 is SGHNT, CDR2 YYREEE (reference sequence). CDR3 length: 15 amino acids. The CDR3 loop reads CASSLAPKNTGELFF. In nucleotides, the CDR3 is TGTGCCAGCAGCTTGGCTCCGAAGAACACCGGGGAGCTGTTTTTT.

This chain links TRBV25-1 with TRBJ2-1; 8 bases line up with TRBD2. Trimming cost V 3 bases and J 8 bases; bases outside gene matches: 12. The CDR3 totals 16 residues. CDR1 MGHDK and CDR2 SYGVNS come from the germline V gene. CDR3 sequence reads: CASSDIAGQKGDEQFF. The CDR3 bases are TGTGCCAGCAGTGACATAGCGGGGCAGAAAGGGGATGAGCAGTTCTTC.

In its sample, this clone was seen once. The V call is TRBV5-1, the J call TRBJ2-1; 9 positions agree with TRBD2. Germline values: CDR1 SGHRS, CDR2 YFSETQ. The V segment lost 0 bases and the J segment 2 bases; nucleotides outside the gene matches: 3. This CDR3 has 16 amino acids. The CDR3 loop reads CASSLVSSGAYNEQFF. CDR3 sequence (DNA): TGCGCCAGCAGCTTGGTCTCTAGCGGGGCCTACAATGAGCAGTTCTTC.

The rearrangement joins TRBV27 to TRBJ1-4; no clear D. Per germline, CDR1 MNHEY and CDR2 SMNVEV (reference sequence). The CDR3 loop spans 11 amino acids. With 6 bases removed from V and 5 bases from J, the gap between germline ends came to 4 bases. The CDR3 is CASRSNEKLFF. For the CDR3, the DNA is TGTGCCAGCAGAAGCAATGAAAAACTGTTTTTT.